Listed here are 22 T cell receptor beta chains from one sample, sequenced in a study of Ad26.COV2.S vaccination and SARS-CoV-2 variants. The method was immunoSEQ multiplex PCR; TCRdb's version includes in-frame clones alone and lacks a portion of them. The table shows about 350,000 clones, with around 89% occurring only once. Treatment meaning: 15 to 20 received Ad26.COV2.S at low or high dose, single or two shots; about 5 received placebo; per-sample allocation not given. Specimens were obtained on day 63 following the first vaccine or placebo injection. Sequenced material: peripheral blood, taken in a trial of Ad26.COV2.S vaccine versus placebo. These receptors were obtained from a person between 18 and 60 years old who received the Ad26.COV2.S COVID-19 vaccine or a placebo.

This clone has a handful of counts. The chain carries TRBV7-2 and TRBJ1-6; D is possibly TRBD1 (6 bases). The germline V gene encodes CDR1 SGHTA and CDR2 FQGNSA. This CDR3 spans 16 amino acids. V lost 0 bases, J lost 8 bases, and 14 bases lay in between. The CDR3 DNA follows: TGTGCCAGCAGCTTAGCAGGAGCGGGGGCTTATTCACCCCTCCACTTT. This translates into CASSLAGAGAYSPLHF.

The chain employs TRBV10-3 and TRBJ1-4; D call uncertain. V lost 4 bases to trimming and J lost 4 bases, with 10 bases between them. The CDR3 contains 14 residues. Germline-derived CDR1 and CDR2 are ENHRY and SYGVKD. In DNA, the CDR3 is TGTGCCATCAGTGTAGATGGGAATAATGAAAAACTGTTTTTT. Translation: CAISVDGNNEKLFF.

The chain uses TRBV3-1 (or the pseudogene TRBV3-2) and TRBJ2-1, with unresolved D. The germline V gene has CDR1 LGHDT and CDR2 YNNKEL (reference sequence). The ends were cut back, 6 bases at V and 7 bases at J, with 7 bases in the middle. This CDR3 is built from 11 residues. CDR3 loop: CASRGSNEQFF. CDR3 DNA sequence: TGTGCCAGCAGGGGTTCGAATGAGCAGTTCTTC.

In its sample, this clone was seen a few times. The sample holds other DNA sequences that translate to the same CDR3. V is TRBV7-3 and J is TRBJ2-6; no definite D call. The CDR3 covers 12 residues. Looked up from germline, CDR1 is SGHTA and CDR2 is FQGTGA. Trimming stripped 4 bases from V and 2 bases from J, with 0 bases between. This CDR3 reads CASSSGANVLTF. The CDR3 DNA follows: TGTGCCAGCAGCTCTGGGGCCAACGTCCTGACTTTC.

The V and J genes are TRBV2 and TRBJ1-4, with D possibly matching TRBD1 (5 bases). This CDR3 is built from 13 residues. The germline V and J ends were trimmed by 3 bases and 7 bases, with 9 bases remaining between them. Germline V gene lookup returns CDR1 SNHLY and CDR2 FYNNEI. The DNA for the CDR3 is TGTGCCAGCAGTGAGACGGGGGGTGAAAAACTGTTTTTT. This codes for CASSETGGEKLFF. Full variable domain (rest looked up from reference TRBV2 and TRBJ1-4): EPEVTQTPSHQVTQMGQEVILRCVPISNHLYFYWYRQILGQKVEFLVSFYNNEISEKSEIFDDQFSVERPDGSNFTLKIRSTKLEDSAMYFCASSETGGEKLFFGSGTQLSVL.

This chain joins TRBV13 and TRBJ2-7, with D perhaps matching TRBD1 or TRBD2 (5 bases each). V shed 5 bases and J shed 0 bases, with 26 bases lying between them. CDR1 PRHDT and CDR2 FYEKMQ come from the germline V gene (reference sequence). The CDR3 consists of 19 residues. The CDR3 DNA follows: TGTGCCAGCAGCCTGATTTGGCTGCCTGATGGGACCGTCTCCTACGAGCAGTACTTC. Its translation is CASSLIWLPDGTVSYEQYF.

The gene calls are TRBV14 and TRBJ1-4, with 8 bases lining up with TRBD1. The CDR3 is made up of 16 amino acids. J was trimmed by 7 bases and V by 4 bases; bases with no gene match: 11. Germline loops: CDR1 SGHDN, CDR2 FVKESK. The CDR3 sequence is CASSLRAGTGGEKLFF. CDR3 DNA: TGTGCCAGCAGCCTAAGAGCCGGGACAGGAGGTGAAAAACTGTTTTTT.

This sequence joins TRBV5-1 and TRBJ2-1; D possibly corresponds to TRBD1 (6 bases). The germline V gene encodes CDR1 SGHRS and CDR2 YFSETQ. The V end was cut by 3 bases, the J end by 7 bases, with 20 bases between. CDR3 size: 16 residues. In nucleotides, the CDR3 is TGCGCCAGCAGCTCCGGGACAAAGGTACTATCTAATGAGCAGTTCTTC. Its protein is CASSSGTKVLSNEQFF.

V gene TRBV27 combines with J gene TRBJ2-1, with 14 bases matching TRBD2. Germline CDR1 MNHEY, CDR2 SMNVEV (reference sequence). The V gene end was trimmed by 6 bases and the J gene end by 5 bases; junction bases not matched to a gene: 0. The CDR3 contains 14 residues. CDR3 amino acids: CASRGLAGDNEQFF. Written as DNA, the CDR3 is TGTGCCAGCAGGGGACTAGCGGGGGACAATGAGCAGTTCTTC.

V and J are TRBV29-1 and TRBJ1-4; the match to TRBD1 covers 10 bases. Per germline, CDR1 SQVTM and CDR2 ANQGSEA. J lost 5 bases, V lost 4 bases, and 7 bases had no gene match. CDR3 length: 15 residues. CDR3 protein: CSVVSPGQGNEKLFF. In nucleotides, the CDR3 is TGCAGCGTTGTTTCCCCGGGACAGGGGAATGAAAAACTGTTTTTT.

This rearrangement joins TRBV7-3 to TRBJ1-2; D may be TRBD1 (5 bases). In germline, CDR1 is SGHTA, CDR2 FQGTGA. This CDR3 contains 14 residues. V lost 3 bases and J lost 4, with 12 bases in between. This chain's CDR3 is CASSLRGQGYGYTF. CDR3 in DNA: TGTGCCAGCAGCTTGAGAGGGCAGGGCTATGGCTACACCTTC.

The chain carries TRBV28 and TRBJ2-7, with 7 bases that match TRBD2. The CDR3 is made up of 14 amino acids. J lost 7 bases, V lost 8 bases, and 14 bases had no gene match. Germline values: CDR1 MDHEN, CDR2 SYDVKM. For the CDR3, the DNA is TGTGCCAGCTACCATCGGGGGAGGGGACGTGAGCAGTACTTC. Translating it yields CASYHRGRGREQYF.

The gene calls are TRBV9 and TRBJ2-1; 7 bases fit TRBD2. After removal of 2 bases from V and 8 bases from J, the junction contained 10 bases not matched to a gene. CDR3 size: 15 residues. CDR1 is SGDLS and CDR2 is YYNGEE in the germline V gene. CDR3 sequence: CASSVHGRLSDEQFF. CDR3 nucleotide sequence: TGTGCCAGCAGCGTCCACGGGAGGCTCAGCGATGAGCAGTTCTTC.

This sequence joins TRBV6-5 and TRBJ1-6; D gene unclear. The CDR3 length is 15 residues. Germline V gene lookup returns CDR1 MNHEY and CDR2 SVGAGI. V lost 2 bases and J lost 3, with 8 bases in between. The CDR3 protein is CASSYKSVYNSPLHF. CDR3 sequence (DNA): TGTGCCAGCAGTTACAAGTCAGTCTATAATTCACCCCTCCACTTT.

The chain links TRBV3-1 (or the pseudogene TRBV3-2) to TRBJ2-1; D may match TRBD1 or TRBD2 (5 bases each). The CDR3 contains 14 residues. V was pared by 1 base and J by 9 bases, with 13 bases between. Germline V lookup: CDR1 LGHDT, CDR2 YNNKEL (reference sequence). The CDR3 DNA sequence: TGTGCCAGCAGCCAAGTTCAGGGAGCGAGTGAGCAGTTCTTC. Residues: CASSQVQGASEQFF.

The rearrangement joins TRBV11-2 to TRBJ2-3; D unclear. V gave up 1 base and J gave up 13 bases, with 12 bases separating them. This CDR3 comprises 12 residues. The V gene's germline CDR1 is SGHAT and CDR2 FQNNGV. CDR3 residues: CASSLVLDAKYF. The DNA of the CDR3 is TGTGCCAGCAGCTTAGTATTGGACGCGAAGTATTTT.

The chain links TRBV6-5 to TRBJ2-6, with D perhaps matching TRBD1 (5 bases). Per the germline V gene, CDR1 is MNHEY and CDR2 is SVGAGI. This CDR3 region has 14 residues. The V end was cut by 5 bases, the J end by 1 base, with 6 bases between. CDR3: CASSRGSGANVLTF. CDR3 in DNA: TGTGCCAGCAGTAGGGGTTCTGGGGCCAACGTCCTGACTTTC.

The chain has TRBV10-3 and TRBJ1-1, with D hard to call. Trimming took 6 bases from V and 0 from J, leaving 11 bases between them. The CDR3 covers 14 residues. Germline-derived CDR1 and CDR2 are ENHRY and SYGVKD. The CDR3 DNA sequence: TGTGCCATCAGGAAGGACGTAGTGAACACTGAAGCTTTCTTT. Amino acid sequence: CAIRKDVVNTEAFF.

The chain uses TRBV7-2 and TRBJ2-1, with unresolved D. V shed 2 bases and J shed 4 bases, with 15 bases lying between them. The CDR3 is 16 amino acids. The germline V gene encodes CDR1 SGHTA and CDR2 FQGNSA. As DNA, the CDR3 is TGTGCCAGCAGCTTAATTCAAGCCGTGACATACAATGAGCAGTTCTTC. Translating it yields CASSLIQAVTYNEQFF.

This clone was picked up a small number of times. This rearrangement joins TRBV5-1 to TRBJ1-1, with TRBD1 identical over 7 bases. From germline, CDR1 is SGHRS and CDR2 YFSETQ. With V trimmed by 4 bases and J by 2 bases, 8 bases remained unmatched. The CDR3 has 15 residues. The CDR3 DNA reads as TGCGCCAGCAGCCCCCCCCGGGACAGCAACACTGAAGCTTTCTTT. Translated: CASSPPRDSNTEAFF.

This clone was seen only once. V is TRBV5-1 and J is TRBJ2-1; TRBD2 aligns across 12 bases. CDR1 is SGHRS and CDR2 is YFSETQ in the germline V gene. CDR3 length equals 17 residues. V shed 4 bases, J shed 0 bases, and the junction held 5 bases outside the gene matches. DNA for the CDR3: TGCGCCAGCAGCCAGACTAGCGGGAGAGCCTCCTACAATGAGCAGTTCTTC. The encoded protein is CASSQTSGRASYNEQFF.

The chain uses TRBV5-1 and TRBJ2-7; D remains unclear. Germline assignment: CDR1 SGHRS and CDR2 YFSETQ. Trimming pared 0 bases from V and 2 bases from J, leaving 9 bases between. This CDR3 contains 14 residues. This CDR3 is CASSLEGIPYEQYF. CDR3 bases: TGCGCCAGCAGCTTGGAGGGAATACCCTACGAGCAGTACTTC.